These 14 T cell receptor beta chains came from one sample sequenced in a study of blood T cell repertoires in COVID-19. Sequenced by immunoSEQ multiplex PCR; TCRdb stores in-frame clones only, minus some. The table has 200,000 to 250,000 clones, around 89% seen once. The sequenced sample was PBMCs or T cells enriched from blood (not recorded which). The source is a woman under 30 in a cohort exposed to, infected with or recovered from COVID-19 (not recorded which).

This rearrangement joins TRBV14 to TRBJ2-1; 9 nucleotides align to TRBD2. CDR3 size: 18 residues. Germline V gene data show CDR1 as SGHDN and CDR2 as FVKESK. The V and J ends lost 1 base and 0 bases, in that order; junction bases with no gene match: 7. CDR3 nucleotides: TGTGCCAGCAGCCAAGTGGCTAGCGGGACGAGCTCCTACAATGAGCAGTTCTTC. Encoded protein: CASSQVASGTSSYNEQFF.

Only one count was recorded for this clone. CDR3 in DNA: TGCGCCAGCACTCTCCCGAGACAGGTAGTATCCCTCTACGAGCAGTACTTC. This gives the protein CASTLPRQVVSLYEQYF. The chain carries TRBV23-1 and TRBJ2-7; the D gene is possibly TRBD1 (6 bases). TRBV23-1 is identified as an open reading frame with a role that is uncertain. The CDR3 runs to 17 residues. V shed 7 bases and J shed 3 bases, with 25 bases lying between them.

This chain connects TRBV12-3 or TRBV12-4 to TRBJ1-1, with D hard to call. V shed 11 bases and J shed 2 bases, with 9 bases lying between them. The CDR3 spans 11 residues. The CDR3 loop is CAVAANTEAFF. CDR3 sequence (DNA): TGTGCCGTGGCGGCTAACACTGAAGCTTTCTTT.

V is TRBV5-1 and J is TRBJ2-7, with TRBD1 identical over 7 bases. With 4 bases clipped from V and 6 bases from J, the junction kept 7 bases outside the gene matches. Germline lookup yields CDR1 SGHRS and CDR2 YFSETQ. The CDR3 is 13 residues long. The CDR3 region has the DNA TGCGCCAGCAGCATAGGACAGGAAGGCGAGCAGTACTTC. It yields the protein CASSIGQEGEQYF.

This chain links TRBV9 with TRBJ2-1, with D perhaps TRBD1 (6 bases). CDR1 and CDR2 from the germline V gene are SGDLS and YYNGEE. The CDR3 length is 15 residues. V lost 4 bases to trimming and J lost 6 bases, with 17 bases between them. The DNA for the CDR3 is TGTGCCAGCAGCTCCGATCTGGACAGTTCCAATGAGCAGTTCTTC. This gives the protein CASSSDLDSSNEQFF.

V usage is TRBV5-1 and J usage is TRBJ2-2, with D unclear. Per germline, CDR1 SGHRS and CDR2 YFSETQ. The V and J ends lost 5 bases and 4 bases respectively, with 15 bases between them. This CDR3 has 15 residues. The CDR3 sequence is CASSPSVSATGELFF. The CDR3 bases are TGCGCCAGCAGTCCCAGCGTCTCGGCCACCGGGGAGCTGTTTTTT.

The chain joins TRBV7-6 to TRBJ2-3; 7 nucleotides agree with TRBD2. CDR3 length equals 16 residues. Germline V gives CDR1 SGHVS, CDR2 FNYEAQ. Losses at the gene ends were 1 base for V and 8 bases for J; bases not matched to a gene: 12. CDR3 bases: TGTGCCAGCAGCTTAGAGGCTAGCGGAAAAAGGATTACGCAGTATTTT. Translated, it gives CASSLEASGKRITQYF.

This chain joins TRBV2 and TRBJ1-2, with 10 bases matching TRBD1. Germline lookup yields CDR1 SNHLY and CDR2 FYNNEI. The length of the CDR3 is 14 residues. The trim removed 5 bases at V and 6 bases at J, leaving 6 bases unmatched. CDR3 DNA sequence: TGTGCCAGCAGTTGGGGACAGGGGAGCGATGGCTACACCTTC. Its translation: CASSWGQGSDGYTF.

This chain joins TRBV29-1 and TRBJ2-4, with a tentative D call TRBD2 (5 bases). CDR3 length: 11 amino acids. Germline V gene data show CDR1 as SQVTM and CDR2 as ANQGSEA. V lost 7 bases to trimming and J lost 15 bases, with 19 bases between them. CDR3 in amino acids: CSALDEERRYF. DNA of the CDR3: TGCAGCGCACTAGATGAAGAGAGGAGGTACTTC.

The chain employs TRBV19 and TRBJ1-1; possible D gene TRBD1, 6 bases. Trimming left V 4 bases short and J 1 base short, with 10 bases between. CDR1 and CDR2 from the germline V gene are LNHDA and SQIVND (reference sequence). This CDR3 spans 14 amino acids. The CDR3 DNA sequence: TGTGCCAGTAGTACCGGCAGGGGGAACACTGAAGCTTTCTTT. Protein: CASSTGRGNTEAFF.

The J gene is TRBJ2-7, the V gene TRBV6-5; the D gene is possibly TRBD2 (5 bases). Germline V lookup: CDR1 MNHEY, CDR2 SVGAGI. V lost 6 bases, J lost 5 bases, and 17 bases lay in between. The CDR3 consists of 14 residues. The CDR3 DNA is TGTGCCAGCAGCGGGGTTTACGATAATAACGAGCAGTACTTC. It is translated as CASSGVYDNNEQYF.

This clone was seen once. The chain has TRBV28 and TRBJ1-2; D not certain. Trimming took 7 bases from V and 8 from J, leaving 29 bases between them. Germline lookup yields CDR1 MDHEN and CDR2 SYDVKM. The CDR3 totals 17 residues. The CDR3 region is CASNIITQVLDIRGYTF. The DNA of the CDR3 is TGTGCCAGCAATATTATAACCCAGGTTTTAGACATTCGGGGCTACACCTTC.

This clone appeared a single time. The V call is TRBV4-1, the J call TRBJ1-5; the match to TRBD1 covers 10 bases. The CDR3 has 16 amino acids. V gave up 4 bases and J gave up 2 bases; unmatched junction bases: 5. CDR1 MGHRA and CDR2 YSYEKL come from the germline V gene. DNA for the CDR3: TGCGCCAGCAGCCGGGGACAGGGGACGGGCAATCAGCCCCAGCATTTT. It codes for CASSRGQGTGNQPQHF.

The chain employs TRBV10-2 and TRBJ1-1, with TRBD1 matching 7 bases. V dropped 7 bases and J dropped 6; count of bases not matched to a gene: 8. This CDR3 contains 13 residues. The germline V gene encodes CDR1 WSHSY and CDR2 SAAADI. Written as DNA, the CDR3 is TGCGCCAGCAAGGCCACAGGGGACCCTGAAGCTTTCTTT. Translating gives CASKATGDPEAFF.